Each of the 19 T cell receptor beta chains below was sequenced from the same sample in a study of blood T cells in healthy people across ages. Primers used in a second PCR of about 7 to 12 cycles were a sample-barcoded 5' primer and a J-beta primer mix. MiXCR was run by TCRdb on the 5' RACE reads, yielding one entry per CDR3 protein. The sample comprises around 970,000 distinct CDR3 sequences, roughly half of which are singletons, and around a fifth rests with the top ten. The sequencing input was blood. Receptors originate from a woman aged 60-75 years in good health.

The chain recombines TRBV12-3 or TRBV12-4 with TRBJ2-1; the match to TRBD2 covers 8 bases. V lost 5 bases and J lost 4; bases outside the gene matches: 10. This CDR3 has 16 amino acids. The CDR3: CASSALGAGGYNEQFF. The CDR3 DNA sequence: TGTGCCAGCAGTGCCTTGGGGGCGGGGGGTTACAATGAGCAGTTCTTC.

The rearrangement joins TRBV4-1 to TRBJ2-5; no clear D gene. Deletions cut 3 bases from V and 4 bases from J, with 15 bases between. The length of the CDR3 is 15 residues. In germline, CDR1 is MGHRA, CDR2 YSYEKL. In DNA, the CDR3 is TGCGCCAGCAGCCAGCCGCCCCCACTACGAGAGACCCAGTACTTC. Translated, it gives CASSQPPPLRETQYF.

This chain's CDR3 is CSARRGAGSGNIQYF. The DNA for the CDR3 is TGCAGTGCTCGGCGGGGGGCGGGGAGTGGGAACATTCAGTACTTC. The V call is TRBV20-1, the J call TRBJ2-4; 8 bases align to TRBD2. This CDR3 region has 15 residues. The germline V gene has CDR1 DFQATT and CDR2 SNEGSKA (reference sequence). J lost 7 bases, V lost 5 bases, and 13 bases had no gene match.

The CDR3 DNA is TGTGCCAGCAGTTTAGTGCAGTTTAATGAAAAACTGTTTTTT. It codes for CASSLVQFNEKLFF. V and J are TRBV28 and TRBJ1-4; D is unresolved. Trimming pared 2 bases from V and 4 bases from J, leaving 8 bases between. The CDR3 totals 14 residues. Germline CDR1 reads MDHEN; CDR2 reads SYDVKM.

This clonotype was found a few times. V is TRBV3-1 and J is TRBJ1-6; D gene uncertain. The CDR3 has 14 residues. In germline, CDR1 is LGHDT, CDR2 YNNKEL (reference sequence). Deletions cut 1 base from V and 10 bases from J, with 11 bases between. CDR3 DNA: TGTGCCAGCAGCCAAGGAGAACGGATCTCACCCCTCCACTTT. Its protein is CASSQGERISPLHF.

The chain links TRBV28 to TRBJ1-5; D is ambiguous. Germline CDR1 reads MDHEN; CDR2 reads SYDVKM. The CDR3 spans 16 residues. V was clipped by 6 bases and J by 0 bases, with 15 bases between them. The DNA of the CDR3 is TGTGCCAGCAGAGTTCAAGGGAAGTATAGCAATCAGCCCCAGCATTTT. Translated: CASRVQGKYSNQPQHF.

The V and J genes are TRBV5-1 and TRBJ1-4, with a possible D match to TRBD1 (5 bases). CDR3 length equals 17 residues. Germline V lookup: CDR1 SGHRS, CDR2 YFSETQ. V was cut by 0 bases and J by 2 bases, with 14 bases left in between. The CDR3, as DNA: TGCGCCAGCAGCTTGGTCGGCGACAGAAGGACTAATGAAAAACTGTTTTTT. Protein: CASSLVGDRRTNEKLFF.

This clonotype turned up a few times. The CDR3 is CASTTRGSETQYF. DNA of the CDR3: TGTGCCAGCACCACGCGGGGTTCTGAGACCCAGTACTTC. The chain joins TRBV6-6 to TRBJ2-5, with a tentative D call TRBD2 (6 bases). Trimming cost V 7 bases and J 5 bases, with 14 bases left between them. This CDR3 is built from 13 residues. Per germline, CDR1 MNHNY and CDR2 SVGAGI (reference sequence).

This sequence joins TRBV4-2 and TRBJ2-3; possible D gene TRBD2, 5 bases. The V end lost 0 bases, the J end lost 6 bases, and 13 bases lay between the germline ends. Germline-derived CDR1 and CDR2 are LGHNA and YNFKEQ. The CDR3 consists of 15 residues. The CDR3 here is CASSQDLGGADTQYF. The CDR3 region has the DNA TGTGCCAGCAGCCAAGATCTAGGAGGAGCGGATACGCAGTATTTT.

This clonotype has more than one count but fewer than ten. The chain combines TRBV20-1 with TRBJ2-1; 7 bases are shared with TRBD2. The V gene's germline CDR1 is DFQATT and CDR2 SNEGSKA (reference sequence). The CDR3 loop spans 13 amino acids. The V segment lost 1 base and the J segment 10 bases; nucleotides outside the gene matches: 7. As DNA, the CDR3 is TGCAGTGCTAGAGCCCGCGCGGGAGAGGAGCAGTTCTTC. This encodes CSARARAGEEQFF.

V is TRBV19 and J is TRBJ2-2; 10 positions match TRBD2. The junction had 2 bases not matched to a gene; V was cut back by 5 bases and J by 5 bases. The germline CDR1 and CDR2 sequences are LNHDA and SQIVND (reference sequence). There are 14 residues in the CDR3. Here the CDR3 reads CASSLAGDTGELFF. CDR3 bases: TGTGCCAGTAGTCTAGCGGGAGATACCGGGGAGCTGTTTTTT. Full variable domain (missing parts from reference TRBV19 and TRBJ2-2): DGGITQSPKYLFRKEGQNVTLSCEQNLNHDAMYWYRQDPGQGLRLIYYSQIVNDFQKGDIAEGYSVSREKKESFPLTVTSAQKNPTAFYLCASSLAGDTGELFFGEGSRLTVL.

The chain is built from TRBV2 and TRBJ2-5, with TRBD1 matching over 7 bases. The germline CDR1 and CDR2 sequences are SNHLY and FYNNEI. The CDR3 covers 13 residues. The trim removed 8 bases at V and 3 bases at J, leaving 6 bases unmatched. The CDR3 loop reads CASLVQGEETQYF. The CDR3 nucleotides read TGTGCCAGCTTGGTGCAGGGGGAAGAGACCCAGTACTTC. The full variable domain, completed using reference TRBV2 and TRBJ2-5, is EPEVTQTPSHQVTQMGQEVILRCVPISNHLYFYWYRQILGQKVEFLVSFYNNEISEKSEIFDDQFSVERPDGSNFTLKIRSTKLEDSAMYFCASLVQGEETQYFGPGTRLLVL.

This sequence joins TRBV3-1 and TRBJ1-2, with a tentative D call TRBD1 (5 bases). Per germline, CDR1 LGHDT and CDR2 YNNKEL (reference sequence). The CDR3 has 13 residues. The V gene lost 3 bases and the J gene lost 7 bases, with 12 bases spanning the gap. Here the CDR3 reads CASSHSGGVGYTF. In DNA form, the CDR3 reads TGTGCCAGCAGCCATAGCGGAGGGGTTGGCTACACCTTC. The full variable domain, its missing parts supplied by reference TRBV3-1 and TRBJ1-2, is DTAVSQTPKYLVTQMGNDKSIKCEQNLGHDTMYWYKQDSKKFLKIMFSYNNKELIINETVPNRFSPKSPDKAHLNLHINSLELGDSAVYFCASSHSGGVGYTFGSGTRLTVV.

The V gene is TRBV20-1, the J gene TRBJ2-5; TRBD2 aligns across 8 bases. This CDR3 is 16 amino acids long. V dropped 3 bases and J dropped 11; count of bases not matched to a gene: 20. Per the germline V gene, CDR1 is DFQATT and CDR2 is SNEGSKA (reference sequence). The CDR3 DNA sequence: TGCAGTGCTAGCTATGGATCGGGAGGGCCTTTTTATGAGCAGTACTTC. Residues: CSASYGSGGPFYEQYF.

This clonotype has only a few counts. The chain combines TRBV20-1 with TRBJ2-5, with 9 bases aligning to TRBD2. CDR1 is DFQATT, CDR2 SNEGSKA, per germline (reference sequence). V was pared by 3 bases and J by 11 bases, with 13 bases of the junction left unmatched. The CDR3 contains 14 residues. The CDR3 DNA follows: TGCAGTGCTAGGGTAGCGGGAGCTGTGGGTGAGCAGTACTTC. It yields the protein CSARVAGAVGEQYF.

The genes are TRBV11-2 and TRBJ2-7; 8 positions match TRBD2. This CDR3 is 15 amino acids long. The ends lost 3 bases at V and 0 bases at J; junction bases unmatched: 4. Germline CDR1 SGHAT, CDR2 FQNNGV. CDR3: CASSFSGASSYEQYF. CDR3 in DNA: TGTGCCAGCAGCTTTAGCGGGGCCAGCTCCTACGAGCAGTACTTC.

This clonotype was counted a few times. The chain uses TRBV5-4 and TRBJ2-5, with 11 bases fitting TRBD2. CDR1 SGHNT and CDR2 YYREEE come from the germline V gene (reference sequence). Trimming at V came to 3 bases and at J to 2 bases, leaving 6 bases not matched to a gene. The length of the CDR3 is 16 residues. CDR3 sequence (DNA): TGTGCCAGCAGCTCGCCGGGACTAGCGGCACAAGAGACCCAGTACTTC. Translation: CASSSPGLAAQETQYF. Full variable domain (outside the CDR3, taken from reference TRBV5-4 and TRBJ2-5): ETGVTQSPTHLIKTRGQQVTLRCSSQSGHNTVSWYQQALGQGPQFIFQYYREEENGRGNFPPRFSGLQFPNYSSELNVNALELDDSALYLCASSSPGLAAQETQYFGPGTRLLVL.

The chain couples TRBV28 to TRBJ1-2; 11 nucleotides align to TRBD1. The CDR3 runs 15 residues. After removal of 6 bases from V and 6 bases from J, the junction contained 9 bases not matched to a gene. Looked up from germline, CDR1 is MDHEN and CDR2 is SYDVKM. DNA of the CDR3: TGTGCCAGCAGCTCGGGACAGGGGGTTAAGAATGGCTACACCTTC. The encoded protein is CASSSGQGVKNGYTF.

The CDR3 loop is CASSYSPGPRIYNEQFF. The CDR3 nucleotides are TGTGCCAGCAGTTACTCCCCCGGCCCCCGCATATACAATGAGCAGTTCTTC. The V and J genes are TRBV6-2 or TRBV6-3 and TRBJ2-1; no reliable D call. The CDR3 is 17 amino acids. With 0 bases removed from V and 4 bases from J, the gap between germline ends came to 16 bases. Germline assignment: CDR1 MNHEY and CDR2 SVGEGT.